The 30 T cell receptor beta chains in this list originate from one sample, sequenced in a study of T cells after posttransplantation cyclophosphamide. Only in-frame clones appear in the TCRdb table, and some are missing; sequencing was by immunoSEQ multiplex PCR. Observed in the sample are 25,000 to 35,000 clones, none of them singletons. The sample consisted of PBMCs. The receptors come from a woman in her 30s in good health and a related stem cell transplant donor.

The sample holds many counts of this clone. The J gene is TRBJ2-3, the V gene TRBV4-2, with unresolved D. Germline V gene sequence: CDR1 LGHNA, CDR2 YNFKEQ. Trimming removed 0 bases from V and 5 bases from J, with 6 bases in between. The CDR3 sequence is 13 residues long. The CDR3 loop reads CASSQDNRDTQYF. CDR3 coding DNA: TGTGCCAGCAGCCAAGATAATAGAGATACGCAGTATTTT.

This clone was seen ten or more times. The CDR3, as DNA: TGCGCCAGCAGCCAGAGGACAGGGTCGGGAGATGGCTACACCTTC. As protein: CASSQRTGSGDGYTF. The rearrangement joins TRBV4-1 to TRBJ1-2; 8 positions agree with TRBD1. Germline V gene lookup returns CDR1 MGHRA and CDR2 YSYEKL. The ends lost 3 bases at V and 6 bases at J; junction bases unmatched: 9. The CDR3 contains 15 residues.

This clone was seen many times. The rearrangement joins TRBV4-3 to TRBJ2-2, with D perhaps TRBD2 (6 bases). The germline CDR1 and CDR2 sequences are LGHNA and YSLEER. V was pared by 2 bases and J by 2 bases, with 9 bases between. This CDR3 comprises 15 residues. CDR3 region: CASSQHSGNTGELFF. In DNA, the CDR3 is TGCGCCAGCAGCCAACATAGCGGTAACACCGGGGAGCTGTTTTTT.

This clone was detected ten times or more. The chain uses TRBV19 and TRBJ1-1, with D possibly being TRBD1 (5 bases). Trimming pared 3 bases from V and 6 bases from J, leaving 17 bases between. Germline V gene sequence: CDR1 LNHDA, CDR2 SQIVND (reference sequence). The CDR3 totals 15 residues. CDR3 loop: CASSIPGPGFAEAFF. CDR3 coding DNA: TGTGCCAGTAGTATCCCCGGGCCAGGGTTCGCTGAAGCTTTCTTT.

V and J are TRBV27 and TRBJ1-1; D gene ambiguous. The CDR3 loop spans 17 amino acids. Trimming pared 5 bases from V and 10 bases from J, leaving 29 bases between. From germline, CDR1 is MNHEY and CDR2 SMNVEV (reference sequence). DNA of the CDR3: TGTGCCAGCAGTCCCCTCTTTGCTTTTCCCGAGCCAAATCGAGCTTTCTTT. Translated: CASSPLFAFPEPNRAFF.

At least ten counts were recorded for this clone. The chain uses TRBV5-4 and TRBJ2-5; 8 bases agree with TRBD2. This CDR3 region has 14 residues. Germline trimming cut 2 bases from V and 5 bases from J; bases unmatched to any gene: 5. From germline, CDR1 is SGHNT and CDR2 YYREEE (reference sequence). The CDR3 bases are TGTGCCAGCAGCTTACTAGCGGCTGGGGAGACCCAGTACTTC. It codes for CASSLLAAGETQYF.

In its sample, this clone was seen many times. The V call is TRBV27, the J call TRBJ2-5, with 10 positions matching TRBD2. The CDR3 is 15 residues long. Germline V lookup: CDR1 MNHEY, CDR2 SMNVEV (reference sequence). Trimming took 5 bases from V and 3 from J; bases not matched to a gene: 6. This chain's CDR3 is CASSGLAGAEETQYF. CDR3 coding DNA: TGTGCCAGCAGTGGGCTAGCGGGGGCGGAAGAGACCCAGTACTTC.

By sample fraction, this clone is medium-sized (0.01 to 0.1%). The DNA for the CDR3 is TGTGCCAGCAGTGAAGTGTCATCCGGGGCCAACGTCCTGACTTTC. Translated: CASSEVSSGANVLTF. The gene calls are TRBV6-1 and TRBJ2-6; D is unclear. The CDR3 contains 15 residues. Germline CDR1 and CDR2: MNHNS and SASEGT. The V and J ends lost 1 base and 4 bases respectively, with 8 bases between them.

The chain recombines TRBV10-1 with TRBJ2-2; 15 bases map to TRBD2. CDR1 and CDR2 (germline): WNHNN, SYGVQD (reference sequence). Germline trimming cut 5 bases from V and 3 bases from J; bases unmatched to any gene: 4. This CDR3 is built from 17 residues. The DNA for the CDR3 is TGCGCCAGCAGTTGGACTAGCGGGGGGGTCTACACCGGGGAGCTGTTTTTT. Amino acids: CASSWTSGGVYTGELFF.

This clone showed up many times. This chain uses TRBV11-2 with TRBJ2-7; no reliable D call. The CDR3 length is 11 residues. Germline assignment: CDR1 SGHAT and CDR2 FQNNGV. Trimming took off 5 bases at V and 1 base at J, with 3 bases between the two ends. CDR3 nucleotides: TGTGCCAGCAGCCAATCCTACGAGCAGTACTTC. Its translation: CASSQSYEQYF.

This clone was detected ten times or more. The rearrangement joins TRBV10-3 to TRBJ1-1, with TRBD1 identical over 8 bases. Unmatched junction bases numbered 3, after V lost 2 bases and J lost 1 base. Germline CDR1 is ENHRY and CDR2 is SYGVKD. This CDR3 has 15 amino acids. CDR3 DNA: TGTGCCATCAGTGAGGGACAGGGTAGGAACACTGAAGCTTTCTTT. Translation gives CAISEGQGRNTEAFF.

The chain carries TRBV15 and TRBJ2-1; 7 nucleotides match TRBD1. Germline assignment: CDR1 LNHNV and CDR2 YYDKDF (reference sequence). Trimming cost V 3 bases and J 4 bases; bases outside gene matches: 15. CDR3 size: 18 residues. Here the CDR3 reads CATSSPPHGTALYNEQFF. The DNA of the CDR3 is TGTGCCACCAGCAGTCCTCCCCACGGGACAGCTTTATACAATGAGCAGTTCTTC.

There are many counts of this clone. V and J are TRBV6-2 or TRBV6-3 and TRBJ1-6; a weak D match, TRBD1 (6 bases). V lost 6 bases to trimming and J lost 6 bases, with 12 bases between them. There are 14 residues in the CDR3. Germline V gives CDR1 MNHEY, CDR2 SVGEGT. The CDR3 nucleotides read TGTGCCAGCAGCCTCGGACAGTTTAATTCACCCCTCCACTTT. Protein product: CASSLGQFNSPLHF.

This clone was seen repeatedly, ten times or more. The chain joins TRBV2 to TRBJ2-3, with D possibly being TRBD1 (5 bases). Trimming cost V 5 bases and J 4 bases, with 13 bases left between them. CDR3 length: 14 residues. Germline V lookup: CDR1 SNHLY, CDR2 FYNNEI. The CDR3 here is CASSSDGAPDTQYF. As DNA, the CDR3 is TGTGCCAGCAGTAGCGATGGGGCTCCAGATACGCAGTATTTT.

The chain combines TRBV12-3 or TRBV12-4 with TRBJ2-2; unclear D gene. The CDR3 contains 13 residues. V lost 0 bases, J lost 9 bases, and 8 bases lay in between. The CDR3 DNA reads as TGTGCCAGCAGTTTAGCCGCGAGCAGGGAGCTGTTTTTT. Encoded protein: CASSLAASRELFF.

This clone has a count of ten or more. V and J are TRBV18 and TRBJ1-1, with unresolved D. V was cut by 2 bases and J by 2 bases, with 9 bases left in between. Germline lookup yields CDR1 KGHSH and CDR2 LQKENI. This CDR3 comprises 14 residues. The CDR3 loop reads CASSPRRENTEAFF. DNA of the CDR3: TGTGCCAGCTCACCAAGGCGGGAAAACACTGAAGCTTTCTTT.

This clone was picked up many times. One end of the junction fails to match germline, which may point to a read error. The chain employs TRBV4-1 and TRBJ1-2; 8 nucleotides align to TRBD1. The CDR3 is 17 residues long. Germline lookup yields CDR1 MGHRA and CDR2 YSYEKL. The CDR3 DNA sequence: TGCACCAGCAGCCGAGGACAGGGCCCTTATTCTTTCTATGGCTACACCTTC. Its protein product is CTSSRGQGPYSFYGYTF.

This clone came up many times. The V gene is TRBV6-2 or TRBV6-3, the J gene TRBJ1-5; D gene ambiguous. Trimming cost V 2 bases and J 4 bases, with 9 bases left between them. Germline CDR1 and CDR2: MNHEY and SVGEGT. This CDR3 contains 14 residues. The chain's CDR3 is CASSYRAQNQPQHF. In nucleotides, the CDR3 is TGTGCCAGCAGTTACAGGGCACAGAATCAGCCCCAGCATTTT.

This clone was detected ten times or more. The chain is built from TRBV14 and TRBJ2-6; 9 bases map to TRBD1. Germline CDR1 and CDR2: SGHDN and FVKESK. The CDR3 sequence is 17 residues long. V shed 3 bases and J 4 bases; nucleotides not matched to a gene: 7. CDR3 protein: CASSQMDRGKGANVLTF. CDR3 DNA: TGTGCCAGCAGCCAGATGGACAGGGGCAAGGGGGCCAACGTCCTGACTTTC.

The chain couples TRBV27 to TRBJ2-5, with TRBD2 matching 16 bases. From germline, CDR1 is MNHEY and CDR2 SMNVEV (reference sequence). CDR3 length: 19 amino acids. The ends lost 1 base at V and 5 bases at J; junction bases unmatched: 10. The CDR3 spells CASSLYSGTSGGAGETQYF. The CDR3, as DNA: TGTGCCAGCAGTTTATACTCCGGGACTAGCGGGGGGGCGGGGGAGACCCAGTACTTC.

V and J are TRBV29-1 and TRBJ1-6; the D gene is possibly TRBD1 (5 bases). The length of the CDR3 is 15 residues. Trimming pared 4 bases from V and 7 bases from J, leaving 17 bases between. Germline CDR1 is SQVTM and CDR2 is ANQGSEA. CDR3 amino acids: CSVVLGDLQNSPLHF. CDR3 DNA: TGCAGCGTTGTTCTCGGGGACTTACAGAATTCACCCCTCCACTTT.

This clone was seen repeatedly, ten times or more. The gene calls are TRBV6-6 and TRBJ2-5; TRBD2 aligns across 10 bases. The CDR3 is 14 residues long. CDR1 and CDR2 from the germline V gene are MNHNY and SVGAGI (reference sequence). The V and J ends lost 5 bases and 5 bases, in that order; junction bases with no gene match: 5. DNA for the CDR3: TGTGCCAGCAGTGCTAGCGGGGGCTGGGAGACCCAGTACTTC. Translated, it gives CASSASGGWETQYF.

The chain combines TRBV4-2 with TRBJ2-2; TRBD2 might be the D (6 bases). CDR3 length equals 17 residues. The germline gives CDR1 LGHNA, CDR2 YNFKEQ. V was cut by 4 bases and J by 4 bases, with 19 bases left in between. CDR3 sequence (DNA): TGTGCCAGCAGCCCCGCCCACAGGAGGGATGGCACCGGGGAGCTGTTTTTT. Translating gives CASSPAHRRDGTGELFF.

This clone has a count of ten or more. The chain combines TRBV5-4 with TRBJ2-3; D may be TRBD1 or TRBD2 (5 bases each). This CDR3 has 19 residues. Germline CDR1 reads SGHNT; CDR2 reads YYREEE (reference sequence). V was pared by 4 bases and J by 0 bases, with 24 bases between. As DNA, the CDR3 is TGTGCCAGCAGCCTGGAGCAGGGAACGCCTCCGGGAAGCACAGATACGCAGTATTTT. Amino acids: CASSLEQGTPPGSTDTQYF.

This clone occurred many times. The gene calls are TRBV18 and TRBJ2-7, with TRBD1 identical over 8 bases. From germline, CDR1 is KGHSH and CDR2 LQKENI. Losses at the gene ends were 6 bases for V and 3 bases for J; bases not matched to a gene: 10. The CDR3 runs to 15 residues. The CDR3 loop reads CASSISGQGNYEQYF. As DNA, the CDR3 is TGTGCCAGCTCCATCTCCGGACAGGGTAACTACGAGCAGTACTTC.

This clone was counted only a few times. This rearrangement joins TRBV29-1 to TRBJ2-6, with 14 positions matching TRBD2. The CDR3 runs to 14 residues. Germline V gene lookup returns CDR1 SQVTM and CDR2 ANQGSEA. CDR3 protein: CTTTSGGAVGVLTF. CDR3 in DNA: TGCACCACGACTAGCGGGGGGGCGGTTGGGGTCCTGACTTTC.

The genes are TRBV18 and TRBJ2-2; D may be TRBD1 (5 bases). The CDR3 covers 12 residues. The germline CDR1 and CDR2 sequences are KGHSH and LQKENI. V was shortened by 3 bases and J by 9 bases, with 8 bases between the two germline ends. The CDR3 reads CASSPTVRELFF. CDR3 in DNA: TGTGCCAGCTCACCGACAGTCAGGGAGCTGTTTTTT.

There are many counts of this clone. The chain is built from TRBV19 and TRBJ1-5; 7 bases map to TRBD1. The germline V gene encodes CDR1 LNHDA and CDR2 SQIVND (reference sequence). Trimming took 4 bases from V and 0 from J; bases not matched to a gene: 9. This CDR3 region has 17 residues. The CDR3 region is CASSKGTAEYSNQPQHF. The CDR3 nucleotides are TGTGCCAGTAGTAAGGGGACAGCCGAGTATAGCAATCAGCCCCAGCATTTT.

This clone was counted many times. The chain recombines TRBV7-2 with TRBJ2-3, with 7 bases aligning to TRBD2. The CDR3 sequence is 15 residues long. Trimming at V came to 2 bases and at J to 2 bases, leaving 4 bases not matched to a gene. The germline V gene encodes CDR1 SGHTA and CDR2 FQGNSA. The CDR3 nucleotides are TGTGCCAGCAGCTTATCTAGCGGCCTCACAGATACGCAGTATTTT. Its protein product is CASSLSSGLTDTQYF.

This clone has just a few counts. The V gene is TRBV6-2 or TRBV6-3, the J gene TRBJ2-4; D gene ambiguous. This CDR3 is built from 15 residues. Germline V gene lookup returns CDR1 MNHEY and CDR2 SVGEGT. V was clipped by 2 bases and J by 0 bases, with 8 bases between them. CDR3 sequence: CASSYRVLAKNIQYF. Here the CDR3 DNA reads TGTGCCAGCAGTTACAGAGTACTAGCCAAAAACATTCAGTACTTC.